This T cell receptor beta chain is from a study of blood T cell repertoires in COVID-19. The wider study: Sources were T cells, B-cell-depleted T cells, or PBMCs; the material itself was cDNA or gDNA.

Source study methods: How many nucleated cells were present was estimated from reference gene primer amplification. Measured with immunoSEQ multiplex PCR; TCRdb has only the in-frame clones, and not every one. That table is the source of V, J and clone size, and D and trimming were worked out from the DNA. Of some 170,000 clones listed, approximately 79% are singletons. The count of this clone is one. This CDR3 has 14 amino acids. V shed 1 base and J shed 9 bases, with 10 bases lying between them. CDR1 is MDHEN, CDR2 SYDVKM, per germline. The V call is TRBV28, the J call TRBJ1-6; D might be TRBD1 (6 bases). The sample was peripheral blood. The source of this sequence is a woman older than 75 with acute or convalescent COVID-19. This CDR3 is CASSLSDSGSPLHF. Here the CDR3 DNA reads TGTGCCAGCAGTTTATCGGACAGTGGTTCACCCCTCCACTTT.